A selection of T cell receptor beta chains follows, all from one sample in a study of blood T cell repertoires in COVID-19. Method: immunoSEQ multiplex PCR; TCRdb's copy keeps in-frame clones and lacks some. Altogether roughly 250,000 clones are present, roughly 84% being singletons, with the ten largest covering about 8%. Specimen: peripheral blood. The receptors originated from a woman aged 45-59 years with acute or convalescent COVID-19. Each CDR3 is given with its conserved first and last residue. The D gene is left open where the match is weak. Size is omitted from some rows. Given values are once, few, many or a class for expanded clones.

length	V	size	D	J	DNA	CDR3
14	TRBV27	.	TRBD2	TRBJ2-1	TGTGCCAGCAGTTTATCACCTAGCGGGGCGCAGCAGTTCTTC	CASSLSPSGAQQFF
15	TRBV9	.	TRBD2	TRBJ2-1	TGTGCCAGCAGCGCCGTAGCGGGAGCTCACAATGAGCAGTTCTTC	CASSAVAGAHNEQFF
11	TRBV30	.	.	TRBJ1-1	TGTGCCTGGGAGAGGAACACTGAAGCTTTCTTT	CAWERNTEAFF
12	TRBV5-8	many	.	TRBJ1-1	TGTGCCAGCAGCTTGGCCCTTACTGAAGCTTTCTTT	CASSLALTEAFF
13	TRBV4-2	.	TRBD2	TRBJ2-1	TGTGCCAGCAGCCAAGGTGACGGGAGGGCTCTGTTCTTC	CASSQGDGRALFF
13	TRBV5-8	.	.	TRBJ2-5	TGTGCCAGCTCAAACATGGGCATAAAGACCCAGTACTTC	CASSNMGIKTQYF
16	TRBV5-6	.	TRBD1	TRBJ1-5	TGTGCCAGCAGCGAGATGACAGGGAATGCGGGACAGCCCCAGCATTTT	CASSEMTGNAGQPQHF
17	TRBV4-1	few	TRBD2	TRBJ2-1	TGCGCCAGCAGCCAAGCCCAGACTAGCGGGAGTATCTATGAGCAGTTCTTC	CASSQAQTSGSIYEQFF
15	TRBV9	.	TRBD1	TRBJ2-7	TGTGCCAGTCAATCCGGGACAGGGATTGGGTACGAGCAGTACTTC	CASQSGTGIGYEQYF
13	TRBV12-3/TRBV12-4	.	TRBD1	TRBJ1-1	TGTGCCAGCGATCCAGGGGGCTCCACTGAAGCTTTCTTT	CASDPGGSTEAFF
14	TRBV6-6	.	.	TRBJ1-5	TGTGCCAGCAGTTACCCAGAGCGGGATCAGCCCCAGCATTTT	CASSYPERDQPQHF
14	TRBV3-1/TRBV3-2	.	.	TRBJ2-7	TGTGCCAGCAGCCAAGGACTAAACTCCTACGAGCAGTACTTC	CASSQGLNSYEQYF
16	TRBV5-4	.	TRBD2	TRBJ2-1	TGTGCCAGCAGCGCCAATAGCGGGAGCTCCTACAATGAGCAGTTCTTC	CASSANSGSSYNEQFF
14	TRBV3-1/TRBV3-2	.	.	TRBJ2-7	TGTGCCAGCAGCCATTGGTACAGTACATACGAGCAGTACTTC	CASSHWYSTYEQYF
14	TRBV19	.	TRBD1	TRBJ1-5	TGTGCCAGTAGCCTTGTCACAGGGGATCAGCCCCAGCATTTT	CASSLVTGDQPQHF
14	TRBV7-3	.	.	TRBJ2-1	TGTGCCAGCAGCTCTACAGGCGGCTACAATGAGCAGTTCTTC	CASSSTGGYNEQFF
14	TRBV5-6	few	TRBD1	TRBJ1-4	TGTGCCAGCACCGGACAGGGTTTCGGTGAAAAACTGTTTTTT	CASTGQGFGEKLFF
14	TRBV19	.	TRBD1	TRBJ2-5	TGTGCCAGTAGTATCCGGGACAGTCAAGAGACCCAGTACTTC	CASSIRDSQETQYF
14	TRBV28	.	.	TRBJ2-2	TGTGCCAGCACCAGGGAGGTCTCGACCGGGGAGCTGTTTTTT	CASTREVSTGELFF
14	TRBV28	.	TRBD1	TRBJ2-7	TGTGCCAGCAGTTTATCAGGGGGCGGGTACGAGCAGTACTTC	CASSLSGGGYEQYF
15	TRBV5-5	.	.	TRBJ1-6	TGTGCCAGCAGCTTGGTGGCAGGGGCAAATTCACCCCTCCACTTT	CASSLVAGANSPLHF
14	TRBV30	.	.	TRBJ2-3	TGTGCCTGGGGGGAGGTAGTGAGCGCAGATACGCAGTATTTT	CAWGEVVSADTQYF
17	TRBV9	.	.	TRBJ1-3	TGTGCCAGCAGCGCTCCTCGGGGGGATCAATCTGGAAACACCATATATTTT	CASSAPRGDQSGNTIYF
17	TRBV3-1/TRBV3-2	.	TRBD1	TRBJ1-3	TGTGCCAGCAGCCTATACCGGGACAGCGGTAATGGAAACACCATATATTTT	CASSLYRDSGNGNTIYF